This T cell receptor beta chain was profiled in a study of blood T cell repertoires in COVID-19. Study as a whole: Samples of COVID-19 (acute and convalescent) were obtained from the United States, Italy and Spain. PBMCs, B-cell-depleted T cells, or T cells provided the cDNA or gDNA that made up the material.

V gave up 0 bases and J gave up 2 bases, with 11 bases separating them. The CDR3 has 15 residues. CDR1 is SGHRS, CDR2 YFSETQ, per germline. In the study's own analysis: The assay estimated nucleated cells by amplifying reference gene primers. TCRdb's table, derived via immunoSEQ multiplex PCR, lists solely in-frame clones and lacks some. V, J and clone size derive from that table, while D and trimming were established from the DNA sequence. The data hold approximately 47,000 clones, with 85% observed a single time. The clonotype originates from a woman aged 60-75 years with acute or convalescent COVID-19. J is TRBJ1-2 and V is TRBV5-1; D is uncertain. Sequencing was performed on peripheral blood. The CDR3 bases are TGCGCCAGCAGCTTGGCGGCAGGCTCGAACTATGGCTACACCTTC. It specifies CASSLAAGSNYGYTF.